A selection of T cell receptor beta chains follows, all from one sample in a study of esophageal squamous cell carcinoma under preoperative chemotherapy. TCRdb redid the calling of the PCR reads with MiXCR, one entry per CDR3 protein. In the table there are under 7,000 distinct CDR3 sequences, about a third of which are singletons. Sampling was performed from a patient given preoperative chemotherapy. The receptors originated from a human donor with esophageal squamous cell carcinoma. The donor label of this sample is uncertain. The CDR3 runs from the conserved cysteine through the conserved F or W. The order of the fields is J gene, D gene, V gene, clone size, CDR3 DNA, CDR3 protein. The D gene is left open where the match is weak. Clone size is stated in some rows and not others, as once, few, many or a class when expanded.

j_gene: TRBJ2-2
d_gene: TRBD2
v_gene: TRBV7-8
abundance: .
CDR3nt: TGTGCCAGCAGCTTAGACTACGTGTTCCTAGCGGGAGGACACACCGGGGAGCTGTTTTTT
CDR3aa: CASSLDYVFLAGGHTGELFF

j_gene: TRBJ1-2
d_gene: TRBD1
v_gene: TRBV12-3/TRBV12-4
abundance: many
CDR3nt: TGTGCCAGCAGTTCCGTGGACAGGGTAGGTGGCTACACCTTC
CDR3aa: CASSSVDRVGGYTF

j_gene: TRBJ2-1
d_gene: TRBD1
v_gene: TRBV7-9
abundance: .
CDR3nt: TGTGCCCGCAGCGTGACAGGGCCTTGGGGGAATGAGCAGTTCTTC
CDR3aa: CARSVTGPWGNEQFF

j_gene: TRBJ2-5
d_gene: .
v_gene: TRBV6-5
abundance: medium-sized
CDR3nt: TGTGCCAGCAGCGTTTACCCGGGGGAGCAGTACTTC
CDR3aa: CASSVYPGEQYF

j_gene: TRBJ1-5
d_gene: .
v_gene: TRBV6-2/TRBV6-3
abundance: few
CDR3nt: TGTGCCAGCAGTCCCTCCACAGGGAATAATCAGCCCCAGCATTTT
CDR3aa: CASSPSTGNNQPQHF

j_gene: TRBJ2-1
d_gene: TRBD2
v_gene: TRBV27
abundance: .
CDR3nt: TGTGCCGGCAGTTTGGCTAGCGGTAGCTGGTACAATGAGCAGTTCTTC
CDR3aa: CAGSLASGSWYNEQFF

j_gene: TRBJ2-1
d_gene: .
v_gene: TRBV7-7
abundance: many
CDR3nt: TGTGCTAGCAGCTTAGACCCGGGCCACGGAGGGACCCAGTTCTTC
CDR3aa: CASSLDPGHGGTQFF

j_gene: TRBJ2-5
d_gene: TRBD1
v_gene: TRBV24-1
abundance: large
CDR3nt: TGTGCCACCAGTGATCCGGGACAGGGGGCTGTGGAGACCCAGTACTTC
CDR3aa: CATSDPGQGAVETQYF

j_gene: TRBJ2-7
d_gene: TRBD1
v_gene: TRBV6-1
abundance: large
CDR3nt: TGTGCCAGCAGTGAAGCCCAGGGGGACTACGAGCAGTACTTC
CDR3aa: CASSEAQGDYEQYF

j_gene: TRBJ1-2
d_gene: .
v_gene: TRBV6-5
abundance: medium-sized
CDR3nt: TGTGCCAGCAGTTATAGTTCAGGGAATGGCTATGGCTACACCTTC
CDR3aa: CASSYSSGNGYGYTF

j_gene: TRBJ2-3
d_gene: .
v_gene: TRBV27
abundance: .
CDR3nt: TGTGGCACTCTCAGGAGAGATAAGCAGTATTTT
CDR3aa: CGTLRRDKQYF

j_gene: TRBJ2-1
d_gene: .
v_gene: TRBV10-2
abundance: many
CDR3nt: TGCGCCAGCAGTGAGTCGATCACGTTTGGGACCCAGTTCTTC
CDR3aa: CASSESITFGTQFF

j_gene: TRBJ2-5
d_gene: TRBD2
v_gene: TRBV28
abundance: .
CDR3nt: TGTGCCAGCAGTTTAACTAGCGGGAGGAGGTGGGAGACCCAGTACTTC
CDR3aa: CASSLTSGRRWETQYF

j_gene: TRBJ2-6
d_gene: TRBD1
v_gene: TRBV6-1
abundance: .
CDR3nt: TGTGCCAGCAGTGGCGGGACAGGGGGGGGAGGGGCCAACGTCCGGACTTTC
CDR3aa: CASSGGTGGGGANVRTF

j_gene: TRBJ2-7
d_gene: .
v_gene: TRBV18
abundance: medium-sized
CDR3nt: TGTGCCAGCTCACCGACAGCAGGCAACGAGCAGTACTTC
CDR3aa: CASSPTAGNEQYF

j_gene: TRBJ2-2
d_gene: TRBD2
v_gene: TRBV7-6
abundance: once
CDR3nt: TGTGCCAGCAGCTTAGGAGCGGGAGGCCTCGGAAGCGGGGGGCTGTTTTTT
CDR3aa: CASSLGAGGLGSGGLFF

j_gene: TRBJ2-4
d_gene: .
v_gene: TRBV12-3/TRBV12-4
abundance: .
CDR3nt: TGTGCCAGCAGTTTTGTTAGACAGGCAGCCAAAAATATTCAGGAGTTC
CDR3aa: CASSFVRQAAKNIQEF

j_gene: TRBJ2-5
d_gene: .
v_gene: TRBV12-3/TRBV12-4
abundance: medium-sized
CDR3nt: TGTGCCAGCAGGCCTGGGGAGCCTAAAGAGACCCAGTACTTC
CDR3aa: CASRPGEPKETQYF

j_gene: TRBJ2-2
d_gene: TRBD2
v_gene: TRBV6-2/TRBV6-3
abundance: many
CDR3nt: TGTGCCAGCAGTTACTCCCTGCGGGGAGGGGCCGGGGAGCTGTTTTTT
CDR3aa: CASSYSLRGGAGELFF

j_gene: TRBJ2-7
d_gene: .
v_gene: TRBV6-1
abundance: medium-sized
CDR3nt: TGTGCCAGCAGTGTGACCAGTGGGCTTACCTACAATGAGCAGTACTTC
CDR3aa: CASSVTSGLTYNEQYF

j_gene: TRBJ1-2
d_gene: .
v_gene: TRBV6-1
abundance: medium-sized
CDR3nt: TGTGCCAGCAGGGAGATTAACAGGGAAACCCTGGTGTACACCTTC
CDR3aa: CASREINRETLVYTF

j_gene: TRBJ2-1
d_gene: TRBD2
v_gene: TRBV12-3/TRBV12-4
abundance: medium-sized
CDR3nt: TGTGCCAGCAGTTTACGGCAAGCGGGAGTCGCGGGTGAGCAGTTCTTC
CDR3aa: CASSLRQAGVAGEQFF

j_gene: TRBJ2-7
d_gene: TRBD1
v_gene: TRBV6-1
abundance: many
CDR3nt: TGTGCCAGCAGTGAAGGGACAGGGGCCTACGAGCAGTACTTC
CDR3aa: CASSEGTGAYEQYF